Shown below are 6 T cell receptor beta chains from a single sample sequenced in a study of shared clonotypes between healthy human individuals. Data came from immunoSEQ multiplex PCR; TCRdb stores just in-frame clones and leaves some out. The repertoire holds under 2,000,000 clones, roughly 95% seen once, with approximately 1% in the top ten. Naive CD8 populations comprised CD45RO-negative cells positively selected for CCR7, excluding terminally differentiated effector memory CD45RA+ cells. Sequenced: naive CD8+ T cells sorted from blood. These receptors all come from a man younger than 30 in good health.

This clone appeared a single time. J is TRBJ2-7 and V is TRBV27, with D perhaps TRBD2 (5 bases). The ends were cut back, 4 bases at V and 3 bases at J, with 16 bases in the middle. The CDR3 is 15 amino acids. Germline V lookup: CDR1 MNHEY, CDR2 SMNVEV (reference sequence). The CDR3 nucleotides read TGTGCCAGCAGTTCGATCCTAGCCTTGGGCTACGAGCAGTACTTC. Its protein is CASSSILALGYEQYF.

J is TRBJ1-2 and V is TRBV28, with D possibly matching TRBD1 (5 bases). This CDR3 contains 13 residues. CDR1 and CDR2 (germline): MDHEN, SYDVKM. V lost 7 bases and J 5 bases, leaving 14 bases between the germline ends. CDR3 DNA: TGTGCCAGCACCCCGTCAGGGAGTTATGGCTACACCTTC. Translated: CASTPSGSYGYTF.

The chain uses TRBV4-1 and TRBJ1-6; D gene uncertain. The V end was cut by 4 bases, the J end by 8 bases, with 15 bases between. From germline, CDR1 is MGHRA and CDR2 YSYEKL. The CDR3 has 15 residues. CDR3 sequence: CASSPPDGDYSPLHF. The CDR3, as DNA: TGCGCCAGCAGCCCTCCGGACGGAGACTATTCACCCCTCCACTTT.

The chain recombines TRBV5-8 with TRBJ2-2; D is unclear. This CDR3 has 18 residues. Trimming stripped 5 bases from V and 6 bases from J, with 26 bases between. Per the germline V gene, CDR1 is SGHTS and CDR2 is YDEGEE. The DNA of the CDR3 is TGTGCCAGCAGTCTTGTATTTCGATTGTCCAGTAGCCCCGGGGAGCTGTTTTTT. The encoded protein is CASSLVFRLSSSPGELFF.

This rearrangement joins TRBV19 to TRBJ2-5, with a possible D match to TRBD2 (6 bases). CDR3 length equals 13 residues. Trimming took 6 bases from V and 4 from J, leaving 12 bases between them. CDR1 is LNHDA, CDR2 SQIVND, per germline (reference sequence). CDR3 loop: CASSLVGGETQYF. In DNA, the CDR3 is TGTGCCAGTAGCCTCGTGGGGGGAGAGACCCAGTACTTC.

To note about this clone: This CDR3 is also generated by other DNA sequences in the sample. The chain combines TRBV4-1 with TRBJ1-1; 8 positions agree with TRBD1. Unmatched junction bases numbered 2, after V lost 4 bases and J lost 4 bases. The CDR3 spans 13 residues. The germline gives CDR1 MGHRA, CDR2 YSYEKL. The CDR3 DNA reads as TGCGCCAGCAGCCCAACAGGGGGCACTGAAGCTTTCTTT. Residues: CASSPTGGTEAFF.